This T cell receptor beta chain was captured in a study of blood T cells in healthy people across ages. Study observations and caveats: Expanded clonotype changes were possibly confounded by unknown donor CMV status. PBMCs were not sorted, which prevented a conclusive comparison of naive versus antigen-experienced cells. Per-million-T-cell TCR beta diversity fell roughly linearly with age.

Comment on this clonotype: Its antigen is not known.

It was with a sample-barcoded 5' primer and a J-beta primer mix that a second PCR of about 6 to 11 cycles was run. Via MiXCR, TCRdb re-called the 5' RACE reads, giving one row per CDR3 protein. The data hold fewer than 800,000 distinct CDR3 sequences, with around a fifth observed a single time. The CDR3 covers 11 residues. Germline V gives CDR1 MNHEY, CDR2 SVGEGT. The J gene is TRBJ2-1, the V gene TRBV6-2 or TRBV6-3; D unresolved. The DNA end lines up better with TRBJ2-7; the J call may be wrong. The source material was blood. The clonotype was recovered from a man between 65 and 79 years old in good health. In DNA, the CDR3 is TGTGCCACCAAGGGCCACTACGAGCAGTACTTC. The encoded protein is CATKGHYEQYF.